The TCR beta chain under discussion was sequenced for a study of blood T cell repertoires in COVID-19. TCRdb's copy holds only in-frame clones and misses some; the assay was immunoSEQ multiplex PCR. The repertoire has roughly 42,000 clones, over 75% of them found once; the top ten carry 12%. Trimming cost V 4 bases and J 3 bases, with 6 bases left between them. In germline, CDR1 is MGHRA, CDR2 YSYEKL. The CDR3 contains 13 residues. This chain uses TRBV4-1 with TRBJ1-4; D gene ambiguous. This clonotype originated in a human donor in a cohort sampled during active COVID-19. The sequenced sample was peripheral blood. DNA of the CDR3: TGCGCCAGCAGCCTCCTAGCTAATGAAAAACTGTTTTTT. This sequence encodes CASSLLANEKLFF.